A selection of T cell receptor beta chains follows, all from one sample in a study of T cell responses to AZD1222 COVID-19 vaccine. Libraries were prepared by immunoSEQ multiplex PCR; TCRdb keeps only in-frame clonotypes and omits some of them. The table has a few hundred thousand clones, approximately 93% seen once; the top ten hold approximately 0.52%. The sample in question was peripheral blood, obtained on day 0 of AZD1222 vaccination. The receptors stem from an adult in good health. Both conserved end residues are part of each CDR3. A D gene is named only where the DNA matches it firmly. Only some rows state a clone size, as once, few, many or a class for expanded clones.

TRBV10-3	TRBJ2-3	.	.	CAIRSLPRRTDTQYF	TGTGCCATCAGGAGCCTACCCCGCCGCACAGATACGCAGTATTTT
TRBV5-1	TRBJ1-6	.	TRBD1	CASSAATGGDGNSPLHF	TGCGCCAGCAGCGCCGCGACAGGGGGCGACGGTAATTCACCCCTCCACTTT
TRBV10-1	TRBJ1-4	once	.	CASSESESLGEKLFF	TGCGCCAGCAGTGAGTCGGAAAGCTTGGGAGAAAAACTGTTTTTT
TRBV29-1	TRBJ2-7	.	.	CSVRVSYEQYF	TGCAGCGTCAGGGTCTCCTACGAGCAGTACTTC
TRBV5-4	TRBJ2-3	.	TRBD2	CASSPKAGLATDTQYF	TGTGCCAGCAGCCCTAAAGCCGGACTAGCCACAGATACGCAGTATTTT
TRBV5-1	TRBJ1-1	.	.	CASSLPGTKNTEAFF	TGCGCCAGCAGCTTACCCGGGACAAAGAACACTGAAGCTTTCTTT
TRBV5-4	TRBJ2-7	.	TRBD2	CASSSRAGGSYEQYF	TGTGCCAGCAGCTCAAGAGCGGGGGGGTCCTACGAGCAGTACTTC
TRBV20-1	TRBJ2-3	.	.	CSASGGLGADTQYF	TGCAGTGCTAGTGGAGGATTAGGGGCAGATACGCAGTATTTT
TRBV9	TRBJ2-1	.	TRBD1	CASSAWTGGRNEQFF	TGTGCCAGCAGCGCTTGGACAGGGGGGCGCAATGAGCAGTTCTTC
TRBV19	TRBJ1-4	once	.	CASSDWRTNEKLFF	TGTGCCAGTAGTGATTGGCGGACTAATGAAAAACTGTTTTTT
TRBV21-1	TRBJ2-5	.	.	CASSKAPSGGSRETQYF	TGTGCCAGCAGCAAAGCTCCTAGCGGGGGGTCCAGGGAGACCCAGTACTTC
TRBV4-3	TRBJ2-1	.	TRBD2	CASSRDGAGDNEQFF	TGCGCCAGCAGCCGAGACGGAGCGGGAGATAATGAGCAGTTCTTC
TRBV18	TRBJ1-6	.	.	CASSPAGTGGDSPLHF	TGTGCCAGCTCACCCGCCGGGACCGGAGGGGATTCACCCCTCCACTTT
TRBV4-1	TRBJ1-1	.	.	CASSQVGADTEAFF	TGCGCCAGCAGCCAAGTTGGGGCTGACACTGAAGCTTTCTTT
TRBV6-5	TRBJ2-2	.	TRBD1	CASRQTGATGELFF	TGTGCCAGCAGACAAACAGGGGCCACCGGGGAGCTGTTTTTT
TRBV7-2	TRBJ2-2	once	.	CASSRRTLNTGELFF	TGTGCCAGCAGCCGCCGGACACTCAACACCGGGGAGCTGTTTTTT
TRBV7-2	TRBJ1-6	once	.	CASSLVGAYYNSPLHF	TGTGCCAGCAGCTTAGTGGGAGCATACTATAATTCACCCCTCCACTTT
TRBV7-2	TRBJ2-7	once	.	CASSPGPSWDEQYF	TGTGCCAGCAGCCCCGGCCCCTCGTGGGACGAGCAGTACTTC
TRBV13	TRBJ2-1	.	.	CASRRNGEQFF	TGTGCCAGCAGAAGGAACGGAGAGCAGTTCTTC
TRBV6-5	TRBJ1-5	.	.	CASSIQTFLPQAQHF	TGTGCCAGCAGCATCCAGACTTTCCTACCTCAGGCCCAGCATTTT
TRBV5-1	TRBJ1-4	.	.	CASSVGHDEKLFF	TGCGCCAGCAGCGTAGGACACGATGAAAAACTGTTTTTT
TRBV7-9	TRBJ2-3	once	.	CASSLAIGDTQYF	TGTGCCAGCAGCTTAGCCATAGGGGATACGCAGTATTTT
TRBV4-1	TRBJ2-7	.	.	CASSQVSRGVYEQYF	TGCGCCAGCAGCCAAGTTTCTAGGGGGGTCTACGAGCAGTACTTC
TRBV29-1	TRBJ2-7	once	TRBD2	CSVVETSGAYEQYF	TGCAGCGTTGTGGAGACTAGCGGTGCCTACGAGCAGTACTTC
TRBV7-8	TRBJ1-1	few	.	CASSPRLNTEAFF	TGTGCCAGCAGCCCCCGATTGAACACTGAAGCTTTCTTT
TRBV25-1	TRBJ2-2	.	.	CASSENRWAGELFF	TGTGCCAGCAGTGAAAACCGGTGGGCCGGGGAGCTGTTTTTT
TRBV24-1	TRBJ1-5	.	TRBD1	CATSLTPGQGEDQPQHF	TGTGCCACCAGCCTTACTCCGGGACAGGGTGAAGATCAGCCCCAGCATTTT
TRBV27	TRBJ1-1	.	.	CASSLSGRGTEAFF	TGTGCCAGCAGTTTATCGGGAAGGGGTACTGAAGCTTTCTTT
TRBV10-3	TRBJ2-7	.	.	CAISGRGSGEQYF	TGTGCCATCAGTGGCCGGGGCTCCGGGGAGCAGTACTTC
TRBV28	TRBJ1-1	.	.	CATFGPGGFREAFF	TGTGCCACGTTTGGGCCGGGGGGATTTAGGGAAGCTTTCTTT
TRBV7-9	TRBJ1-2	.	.	CAIQELYGYTF	TGTGCCATACAGGAGCTCTATGGCTACACCTTC
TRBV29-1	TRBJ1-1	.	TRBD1	CSVLGQAGTEAFF	TGCAGCGTCCTTGGACAGGCGGGCACTGAAGCTTTCTTT
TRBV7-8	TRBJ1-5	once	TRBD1	CASSGTGLLNQPQHF	TGTGCCAGCAGCGGGACAGGGCTACTAAATCAGCCCCAGCATTTT
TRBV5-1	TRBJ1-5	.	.	CASSPGNGNQPQHF	TGCGCCAGCAGTCCGGGAAACGGCAATCAGCCCCAGCATTTT
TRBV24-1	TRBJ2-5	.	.	CATSDRGRNQETQYF	TGTGCCACCAGTGATCGGGGACGGAACCAAGAGACCCAGTACTTC
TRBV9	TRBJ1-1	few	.	CASSVSRGSEAFF	TGTGCCAGCAGCGTATCTCGGGGCTCTGAAGCTTTCTTT
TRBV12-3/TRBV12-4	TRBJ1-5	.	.	CASSLEKNQPQHF	TGTGCCAGCAGTTTAGAAAAGAATCAGCCCCAGCATTTT
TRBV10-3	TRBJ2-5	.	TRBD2	CAIRPGGETQYF	TGTGCCATTAGGCCGGGGGGAGAGACCCAGTACTTC
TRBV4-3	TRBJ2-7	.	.	CASSQDTTREQYF	TGCGCCAGCAGCCAAGATACCACCCGCGAGCAGTACTTC
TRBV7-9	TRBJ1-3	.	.	CASSQTANTIYF	TGTGCCAGCAGCCAGACTGCAAACACCATATATTTT
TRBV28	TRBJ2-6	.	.	CASSFGHSGANVLTF	TGTGCCAGCAGTTTCGGACACTCTGGGGCCAACGTCCTGACTTTC